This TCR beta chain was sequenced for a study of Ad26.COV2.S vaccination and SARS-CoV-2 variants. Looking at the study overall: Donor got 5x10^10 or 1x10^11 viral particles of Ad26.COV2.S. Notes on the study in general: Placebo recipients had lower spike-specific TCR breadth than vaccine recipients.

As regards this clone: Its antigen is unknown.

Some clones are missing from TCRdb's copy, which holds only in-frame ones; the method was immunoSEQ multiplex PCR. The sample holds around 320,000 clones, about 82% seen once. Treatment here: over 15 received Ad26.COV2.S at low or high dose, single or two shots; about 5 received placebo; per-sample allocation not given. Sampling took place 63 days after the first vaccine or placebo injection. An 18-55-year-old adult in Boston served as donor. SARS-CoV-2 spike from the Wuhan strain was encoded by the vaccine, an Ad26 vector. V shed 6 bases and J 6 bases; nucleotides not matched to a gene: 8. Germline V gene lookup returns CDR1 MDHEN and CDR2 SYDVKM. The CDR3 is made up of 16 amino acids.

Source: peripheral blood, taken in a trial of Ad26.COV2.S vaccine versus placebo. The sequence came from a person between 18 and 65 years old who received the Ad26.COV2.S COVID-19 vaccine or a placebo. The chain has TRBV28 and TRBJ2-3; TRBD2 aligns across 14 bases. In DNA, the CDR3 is TGTGCCAGCAGGAAGACTAGCGGGGGGGCCGAGGATACGCAGTATTTT. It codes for CASRKTSGGAEDTQYF.